This T cell receptor beta chain was identified during a study of cytotoxic CD8 clonotypes in ibrutinib-treated CLL. Whole-study context: The cohort had 11 relapsed/refractory and over 14 treatment-naive patients, 17 IGHV unmutated. Patients gave response samples after a median about eleven months of treatment, range 6 to 36. Whole-study findings and limits: Baseline levels were approached again at progression, after clonality had risen at ibrutinib response.

Worth noting for this clone: What it binds is unknown.

TCRdb's table, derived via immunoSEQ multiplex PCR, lists solely in-frame clones and lacks some. The repertoire holds about 160,000 clones, roughly four fifths seen once, with about 5% in the top ten. Germline CDR1 LGHNA, CDR2 YNFKEQ. The J segment lost 5 bases and the V segment lost 2 bases, leaving 4 bases of the junction unmatched. CDR3 length: 15 residues. Sequenced material: PBMCs, taken after 24 months of ibrutinib treatment. The clonotype was recovered from a human donor with chronic lymphocytic leukemia. The chain recombines TRBV4-2 with TRBJ2-7, with 12 bases identical to TRBD2. CDR3 protein: CASSQRTSGVDEQYF. DNA for the CDR3: TGTGCCAGCAGCCAAAGGACTAGCGGGGTGGACGAGCAGTACTTC.